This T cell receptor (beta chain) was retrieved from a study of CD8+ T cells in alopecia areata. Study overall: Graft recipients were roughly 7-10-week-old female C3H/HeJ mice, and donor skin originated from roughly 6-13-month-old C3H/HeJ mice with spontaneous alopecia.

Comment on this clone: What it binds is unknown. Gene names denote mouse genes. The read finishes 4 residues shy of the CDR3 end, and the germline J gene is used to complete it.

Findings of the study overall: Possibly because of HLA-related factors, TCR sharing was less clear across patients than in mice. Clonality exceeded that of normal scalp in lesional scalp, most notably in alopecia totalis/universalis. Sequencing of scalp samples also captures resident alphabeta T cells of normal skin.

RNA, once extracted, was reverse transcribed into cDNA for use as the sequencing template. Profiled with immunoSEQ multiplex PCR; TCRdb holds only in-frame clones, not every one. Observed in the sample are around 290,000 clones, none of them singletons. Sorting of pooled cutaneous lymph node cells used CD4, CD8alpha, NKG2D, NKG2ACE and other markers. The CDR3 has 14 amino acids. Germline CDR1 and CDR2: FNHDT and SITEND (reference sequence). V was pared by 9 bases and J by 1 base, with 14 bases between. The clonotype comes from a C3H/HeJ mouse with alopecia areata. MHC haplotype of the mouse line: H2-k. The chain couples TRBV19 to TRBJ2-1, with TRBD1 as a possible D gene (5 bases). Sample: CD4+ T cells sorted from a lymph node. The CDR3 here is CATNPPGNYAEQFF. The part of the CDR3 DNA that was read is TGTGCCACCAACCCTCCAGGGAACTATGCT.